This T cell receptor beta chain was obtained from a study of blood T cells in healthy people across ages. This CDR3 contains 17 residues. Losses at the gene ends were 2 bases for V and 6 bases for J; bases not matched to a gene: 10. Germline loops: CDR1 MNHEY, CDR2 SVGEGT. Using a J-beta primer mix together with a sample-barcoded 5' primer, a second PCR was run for roughly 6 to 11 cycles. TCRdb reprocessed the 5' RACE reads with MiXCR, giving one entry per CDR3 protein. This table holds 1.5 million or so distinct CDR3 sequences, roughly 45% found once. This receptor was obtained from a young woman in good health. Sequenced material: blood. The J gene is TRBJ2-3, the V gene TRBV6-2 or TRBV6-3; 11 nucleotides match TRBD2. The CDR3 loop is CASSYAPSGGYGDTQYF. The CDR3 coding sequence is TGTGCCAGCAGTTACGCCCCTAGCGGGGGGTACGGGGATACGCAGTATTTT.